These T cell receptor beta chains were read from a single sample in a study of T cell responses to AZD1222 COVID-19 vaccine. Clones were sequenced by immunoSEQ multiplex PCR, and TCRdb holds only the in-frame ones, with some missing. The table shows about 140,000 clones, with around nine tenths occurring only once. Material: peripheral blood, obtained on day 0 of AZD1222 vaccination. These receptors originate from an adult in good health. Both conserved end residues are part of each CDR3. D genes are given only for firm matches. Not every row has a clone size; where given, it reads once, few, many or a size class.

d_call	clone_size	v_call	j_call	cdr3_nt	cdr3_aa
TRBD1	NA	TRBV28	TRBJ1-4	TGTGCCAGCAGTCTAGCTTACGATCTCACCCCGGACAGGGATGAGAGAAGCGAAAAACTGTTTTTT	CASSLAYDLTPDRDERSEKLFF
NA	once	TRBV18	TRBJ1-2	TGTGCCAGCTCCTACGACAGGAGTGACTACACCTTC	CASSYDRSDYTF
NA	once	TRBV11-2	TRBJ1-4	TGTGCCAGCAGCTTACAGGGCGGAACTAATGAAAAACTGTTTTTT	CASSLQGGTNEKLFF
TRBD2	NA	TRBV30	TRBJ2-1	TGTGCCTGGAGTGTTAGCGGGGTGCCAAACAATGAGCAGTTCTTC	CAWSVSGVPNNEQFF
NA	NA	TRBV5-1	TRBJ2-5	TGCGCCAGCAGCTTCCAGGGGAACCAAGAGACCCAGTACTTC	CASSFQGNQETQYF
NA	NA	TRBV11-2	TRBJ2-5	TGTGCCAGCAGCTTAGGAGTAGTTCAGCGCCCAAACTCGGGGGAGACCCAGTACTTC	CASSLGVVQRPNSGETQYF
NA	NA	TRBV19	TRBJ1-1	TGTGCCAGTAGTATGAAACGGATGAACACTGAAGCTTTCTTT	CASSMKRMNTEAFF
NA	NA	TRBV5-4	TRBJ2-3	TGTGCCAGCAGCTTAGAGGGGACCCTCTATAGCACAGATACGCAGTATTTT	CASSLEGTLYSTDTQYF
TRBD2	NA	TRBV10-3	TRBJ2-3	TGTGCCATCAGTCCGGGGACTAGCGGGAGGGTTGATACGCAGTATTTT	CAISPGTSGRVDTQYF
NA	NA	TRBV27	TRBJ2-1	TGTGCCAGCAGTTGGGAAGGAGTCCTCGGCAATGAGCAGTTCTTC	CASSWEGVLGNEQFF
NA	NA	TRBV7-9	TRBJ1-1	TGTGCCAGCAGCTTAGTCGGCCCTGAAGCTTTCTTT	CASSLVGPEAFF
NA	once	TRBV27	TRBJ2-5	TGTGCCAGCAGTTTCCTCACTAGTTCCAGAGAGACCCAGTACTTC	CASSFLTSSRETQYF
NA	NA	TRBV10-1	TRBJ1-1	TGCGCCAGACCGATAGGAAACACTGAAGCTTTCTTT	CARPIGNTEAFF
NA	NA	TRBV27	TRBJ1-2	TGTGCCAGCAGATCCCAGGGTTCTATTTCTGGGGGCCATACCTTC	CASRSQGSISGGHTF
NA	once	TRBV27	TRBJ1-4	TGTGCCAGCAGCCAGATAGGGAATGAAAAACTGTTTTTT	CASSQIGNEKLFF
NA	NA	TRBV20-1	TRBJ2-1	TGCAGTGCTCGCCGGGACTCCGTGCAGTTCTTC	CSARRDSVQFF
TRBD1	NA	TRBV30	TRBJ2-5	TGTGCCTGGAGTGTAGGGACAGCCGCCTCGGGGGAGACCCAGTACTTC	CAWSVGTAASGETQYF
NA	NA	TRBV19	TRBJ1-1	TGTGCCAGTAGCCTCTCGGGCACCCGCCGATGGAACACTGAAGCTTTCTTT	CASSLSGTRRWNTEAFF
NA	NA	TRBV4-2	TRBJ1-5	TGTGCCAGCAGCCAACCCCGGGTGTATCAGCCCCAGCATTTT	CASSQPRVYQPQHF
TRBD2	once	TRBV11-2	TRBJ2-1	TGTGCCAGCAGCTTAGGGGTAGCGGGGGGTCGCGGTCAGGAGCAGTTCTTC	CASSLGVAGGRGQEQFF
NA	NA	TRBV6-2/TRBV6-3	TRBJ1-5	TGTGCCAGCAGCCGCACGGTGGGGGGTGGTCAGCCCCAGCATTTT	CASSRTVGGGQPQHF
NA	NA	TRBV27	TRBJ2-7	TGTGCCAGCAGTTTATCGGCCCCCAGGCCCTACGAGCAGTACTTC	CASSLSAPRPYEQYF
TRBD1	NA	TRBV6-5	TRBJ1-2	TGTGCCAGCAGGATCCTCGGGACAGGGGAGTATGGCTACACCTTC	CASRILGTGEYGYTF
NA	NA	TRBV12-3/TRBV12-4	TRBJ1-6	TGTGCCAGCAGCAGGGATTCACCCCTCCACTTT	CASSRDSPLHF
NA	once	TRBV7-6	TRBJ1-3	TGTGCCAGCAGTAATCAGCCCAGGGACAAGGGAAACACCATATATTTT	CASSNQPRDKGNTIYF
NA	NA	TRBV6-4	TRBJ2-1	TGTGCCAGCAGTGACTCGGCGGAGGGGCACAATGAGCAGTTCTTC	CASSDSAEGHNEQFF
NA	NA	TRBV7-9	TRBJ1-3	TGTGCCAGCAGCTTAGCTAACAGCCTCGACTCTGGAAACACCATATATTTT	CASSLANSLDSGNTIYF
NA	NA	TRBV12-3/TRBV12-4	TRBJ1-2	TGTGCCAGCAGTTTCGGGGTTGGTGGCTACACCTTC	CASSFGVGGYTF
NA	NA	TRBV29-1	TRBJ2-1	TGCAGCGTTGAATCGGTGGCTGAGCAGTTCTTC	CSVESVAEQFF
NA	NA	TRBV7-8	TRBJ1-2	TGTGCCAGCAGCTTATTCGGGTCTAACTATGGCTACACCTTC	CASSLFGSNYGYTF
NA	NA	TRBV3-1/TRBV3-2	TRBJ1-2	TGTGCCAGCAGCCAAGATCCGTGGGAGGGCTACACCTTC	CASSQDPWEGYTF
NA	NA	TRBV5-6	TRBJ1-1	TGTGCCAGCAGCTTGGGGGTTGGCGCTGAAGCTTTCTTT	CASSLGVGAEAFF
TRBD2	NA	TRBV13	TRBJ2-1	TGTGCCAGCAGCTCGAGACTAGCGGAGAGCTCCTACAATGAGCAGTTCTTC	CASSSRLAESSYNEQFF
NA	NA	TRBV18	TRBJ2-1	TGTGCCAGCTCACCACCGGGAGGTCTCAGAACCTACAATGAGCAGTTCTTC	CASSPPGGLRTYNEQFF
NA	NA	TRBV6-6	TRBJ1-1	TGTGCCAGCAGTTTCTACAGGGAGAACACTGAAGCTTTCTTT	CASSFYRENTEAFF
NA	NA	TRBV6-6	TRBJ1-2	TGTGCCAGCAGTCCACAGGGTTACTATGGCTACACCTTC	CASSPQGYYGYTF